The 32 T cell receptor beta chains in this list originate from one sample, sequenced in a study of T-cell reconstitution after alpha-beta-depleted transplantation in children. Unique molecular identifiers were used to barcode this TCRbeta library. TCRdb analysed the PCR reads with MiXCR anew, one entry per CDR3 protein. The sample carries more than 85,000 distinct CDR3 sequences, about 7.5% recorded once. The material was PBMCs, obtained before TCRalphabeta/CD19-depleted stem cell transplant. All receptors come from a boy aged 2 to 10 with acute lymphoblastic leukemia, due to receive a stem cell transplant.

This clonotype was counted between two and nine times. The rearrangement joins TRBV5-1 to TRBJ1-2, with 7 bases matching TRBD1. V gave up 4 bases and J gave up 5 bases; unmatched junction bases: 11. The V gene's germline CDR1 is SGHRS and CDR2 YFSETQ. CDR3 length: 15 amino acids. The CDR3 sequence is CASSVTGSGTYGYTF. DNA of the CDR3: TGCGCCAGCAGCGTGACAGGGTCGGGGACTTATGGCTACACCTTC.

This clonotype was detected many times. This chain connects TRBV28 to TRBJ2-2; D unclear. The CDR3 extends over 13 amino acids. CDR1 is MDHEN, CDR2 SYDVKM, per germline. V lost 9 bases, J lost 1 base, and 9 bases lay in between. The CDR3 sequence: CASGPLNTGELFF. DNA of the CDR3: TGTGCCAGTGGACCCCTGAACACCGGGGAGCTGTTTTTT.

A remark on this clonotype: A much larger clone sits a single nucleotide away, making a read error possible. The chain has TRBV3-1 and TRBJ1-1; D gene unclear. CDR1 and CDR2 from the germline V gene are LGHDT and YNNKEL (reference sequence). The CDR3 loop spans 14 amino acids. V gave up 0 bases and J gave up 6 bases, with 11 bases separating them. CDR3 in DNA: TGTGCCAGCAGCCAAGAAGGAGTGGGCTCTGAAGCTTTCTTT. Protein sequence: CASSQEGVGSEAFF.

Ten or more counts support this clonotype. The V and J genes are TRBV5-1 and TRBJ2-2, with TRBD1 as a possible D gene (5 bases). The CDR3 runs 14 residues. V gave up 4 bases and J gave up 4 bases, with 11 bases separating them. Germline CDR1 SGHRS, CDR2 YFSETQ. CDR3 nucleotides: TGCGCCAGCAGCCCATTAGGGGTCACCGGGGAGCTGTTTTTT. Translation: CASSPLGVTGELFF.

The chain uses TRBV12-3 or TRBV12-4 and TRBJ2-1; 9 bases line up with TRBD2. V lost 6 bases and J lost 1; bases outside the gene matches: 10. The CDR3 loop spans 17 amino acids. The DNA of the CDR3 is TGTGCCAGCAGCCCCCTGGGGCGGGGGGGTTCCTACAATGAGCAGTTCTTC. Its translation: CASSPLGRGGSYNEQFF.

This clonotype occurred a few times. The chain uses TRBV5-1 and TRBJ1-1, with a weak D call TRBD1 (6 bases). The CDR3 extends over 15 amino acids. Germline CDR1 reads SGHRS; CDR2 reads YFSETQ. Trimming took off 0 bases at V and 5 bases at J, with 14 bases between the two ends. The CDR3 DNA reads TGCGCCAGCAGCTTGGATGCAGGGCAGGGGACTGAAGCTTTCTTT. Protein: CASSLDAGQGTEAFF.

This clonotype was counted ten times or more. The rearrangement uses TRBV13 and TRBJ1-2; 7 bases are a match to TRBD1. Germline trimming cut 3 bases from V and 7 bases from J; bases unmatched to any gene: 8. Germline values: CDR1 PRHDT, CDR2 FYEKMQ (reference sequence). The CDR3 length is 14 residues. CDR3 amino acids: CASSFERGLGGYTF. The DNA of the CDR3 is TGTGCCAGCAGCTTCGAAAGGGGGCTAGGTGGCTACACCTTC.

At least ten counts were recorded for this clonotype. The chain combines TRBV20-1 with TRBJ1-1; TRBD1 matches 8 bases. J gave up 1 base and V 5 bases, and 6 bases lay outside the gene matches. This CDR3 is built from 14 residues. Germline CDR1 DFQATT, CDR2 SNEGSKA (reference sequence). Written as DNA, the CDR3 is TGCAGTGCTTCTGGACAGGGTGGGAACACTGAAGCTTTCTTT. This translates into CSASGQGGNTEAFF.

This clonotype was detected many times. J is TRBJ1-1 and V is TRBV5-1; D remains ambiguous. Germline CDR1 SGHRS, CDR2 YFSETQ. The CDR3 covers 15 residues. Trimming left V 4 bases short and J 3 bases short, with 16 bases between. CDR3 sequence: CASSLTSRPDTEAFF. CDR3 nucleotide sequence: TGCGCCAGCAGCCTGACATCCAGGCCCGACACTGAAGCTTTCTTT.

A few counts support this clonotype. This sequence joins TRBV9 and TRBJ1-2, with D perhaps matching TRBD1 (6 bases). Germline V gene data show CDR1 as SGDLS and CDR2 as YYNGEE. The length of the CDR3 is 16 residues. Trimming pared 1 base from V and 1 base from J, leaving 14 bases between. Written as DNA, the CDR3 is TGTGCCAGCAGCGTAAGGAGAGGGGGGTATAACTATGGCTACACCTTC. This translates into CASSVRRGGYNYGYTF.

This clonotype was observed a few times. The chain uses TRBV6-2 or TRBV6-3 and TRBJ1-1; no clear D gene. Germline V gene lookup returns CDR1 MNHEY and CDR2 SVGEGT. The ends were cut back, 7 bases at V and 0 bases at J, with 6 bases in the middle. This CDR3 comprises 12 residues. CDR3 protein: CASIDVNTEAFF. Written as DNA, the CDR3 is TGTGCCAGCATTGATGTGAACACTGAAGCTTTCTTT.

The CDR3 region has the DNA TGTGCCAGCAGCCGACAGTACCAAGAGACCCAGTACTTC. It yields the protein CASSRQYQETQYF. The chain uses TRBV3-1 and TRBJ2-5; a possible D gene is TRBD1 (5 bases). V was clipped by 4 bases and J by 0 bases, with 6 bases between them. This CDR3 has 13 residues. Germline V lookup: CDR1 LGHDT, CDR2 YNNKEL (reference sequence).

This clonotype was seen only a few times. CDR3 region: CASSLEGLDGYTF. The CDR3 nucleotides read TGTGCCAGCAGCTTGGAGGGTCTGGATGGCTACACCTTC. This sequence joins TRBV11-1 and TRBJ1-2, with D unresolved. The length of the CDR3 is 13 residues. Trimming took off 3 bases at V and 6 bases at J, with 11 bases between the two ends. From germline, CDR1 is SGHAT and CDR2 FQDESV (reference sequence).

This clonotype has a count of ten or more. The chain recombines TRBV12-3 or TRBV12-4 with TRBJ2-5; no clear D. The CDR3 contains 14 residues. V lost 6 bases and J 4 bases, leaving 15 bases between the germline ends. The CDR3 DNA reads TGTGCCAGCAGCGCCCGGGCTTTAGGAGAGACCCAGTACTTC. It is translated as CASSARALGETQYF.

Notes on this clonotype: The conserved final phenylalanine or tryptophan is absent from the CDR3, which likely points to a read error. The chain employs TRBV7-8 and TRBJ1-4; 8 nucleotides match TRBD1. The length of the CDR3 is 16 residues. Per the germline V gene, CDR1 is SGHVS and CDR2 is FQNEAQ. V trimming: 0 bases; J trimming: 3 bases; junction bases outside the gene matches: 3. CDR3 DNA: TGTGCCAGCAGCTTAGCGGGGACAGGAGCTAATGAAAAACTGTTTTCT. This translates into CASSLAGTGANEKLFS.

The chain recombines TRBV9 with TRBJ2-7; D not resolved. V lost 2 bases, J lost 0 bases, and 12 bases lay in between. CDR1 SGDLS and CDR2 YYNGEE come from the germline V gene. The CDR3 has 15 amino acids. The chain's CDR3 is CASSVAENPSYEQYF. In DNA form, the CDR3 reads TGTGCCAGCAGCGTCGCTGAAAACCCCTCCTACGAGCAGTACTTC.

The chain carries TRBV20-1 and TRBJ2-3, with 7 bases lining up with TRBD1. Germline assignment: CDR1 DFQATT and CDR2 SNEGSKA (reference sequence). This CDR3 has 16 amino acids. After removal of 6 bases from V and 2 bases from J, the junction contained 14 bases not matched to a gene. The CDR3 protein is CSAGADRVPLTDTQYF. The CDR3 DNA sequence: TGCAGTGCCGGCGCCGACAGGGTACCCCTCACAGATACGCAGTATTTT.

The V call is TRBV20-1, the J call TRBJ2-1, with 8 nucleotides matching TRBD2. Trimming took 2 bases from V and 7 from J; bases not matched to a gene: 10. Germline CDR1 DFQATT, CDR2 SNEGSKA (reference sequence). CDR3 length: 15 residues. CDR3 nucleotide sequence: TGCAGTGCTAGACTCGGGGGGGGGATTTTAAATGAGCAGTTCTTC. Translation: CSARLGGGILNEQFF.

This clonotype showed up many times. The chain combines TRBV20-1 with TRBJ2-7; perhaps TRBD1 as D (6 bases). CDR1 is DFQATT, CDR2 SNEGSKA, per germline (reference sequence). The CDR3 consists of 11 residues. Between the trimmed V and J ends, which lost 2 bases and 4 bases, there was a span of 6 bases. CDR3 DNA: TGCAGTGCTAGACAGGGGTACGAGCAGTACTTC. Protein: CSARQGYEQYF.

In its sample, this clonotype was seen a few times. The chain carries TRBV19 and TRBJ2-5; 8 bases align to TRBD1. The V gene's germline CDR1 is LNHDA and CDR2 SQIVND (reference sequence). The CDR3 totals 13 residues. V trimming: 6 bases; J trimming: 5 bases; junction bases outside the gene matches: 5. The DNA for the CDR3 is TGTGCCAGTAGGGACAGGGCTCGGGAGACCCAGTACTTC. Translated, it gives CASRDRARETQYF.

Only a few counts were recorded for this clonotype. CDR3: CASSPQGRAEAFF. The CDR3 nucleotides read TGTGCCAGCAGTCCCCAGGGGAGAGCTGAAGCTTTCTTT. V and J are TRBV5-5 and TRBJ1-1, with D possibly being TRBD1 (6 bases). CDR3 size: 13 residues. Trimming stripped 5 bases from V and 6 bases from J, with 14 bases between. Germline V gene sequence: CDR1 SGHKS, CDR2 YYEKEE (reference sequence).

This clonotype was seen only a few times. The V gene is TRBV5-6, the J gene TRBJ2-7; TRBD1 aligns across 9 bases. The CDR3 consists of 17 residues. Germline V gene sequence: CDR1 SGHDT, CDR2 YYEEEE. V was pared by 3 bases and J by 5 bases, with 15 bases of the junction left unmatched. The CDR3 DNA reads as TGTGCCAGCAGCTGGGTGAGGAGCGGACAGGGGACAGACGAGCAGTACTTC. This encodes CASSWVRSGQGTDEQYF.

This clonotype appeared many times. The chain joins TRBV10-3 to TRBJ2-7, with TRBD2 matching over 10 bases. The length of the CDR3 is 17 residues. Germline CDR1 is ENHRY and CDR2 is SYGVKD. V trimming: 4 bases; J trimming: 0 bases; junction bases outside the gene matches: 9. DNA for the CDR3: TGTGCCATCAGTGGGTTAGCGGGGGGCCAGAGCTCCTACGAGCAGTACTTC. Encoded protein: CAISGLAGGQSSYEQYF.

At least ten counts were recorded for this clonotype. The CDR3 loop is CAISPAGTGLNEQFF. DNA for the CDR3: TGTGCCATCAGTCCGGCGGGGACAGGGTTGAATGAGCAGTTCTTC. This chain uses TRBV10-3 with TRBJ2-1, with 9 bases aligning to TRBD1. The CDR3 contains 15 residues. V gave up 5 bases and J gave up 7 bases; unmatched junction bases: 9. Germline values: CDR1 ENHRY, CDR2 SYGVKD.

This chain joins TRBV9 and TRBJ2-7, with no clear D. The germline V and J ends were trimmed by 7 bases and 4 bases, with 15 bases remaining between them. CDR3 size: 13 residues. In germline, CDR1 is SGDLS, CDR2 YYNGEE. Here the CDR3 DNA reads TGTGCCAGCTCCCCCACGGTTGGGTACGAGCAGTACTTC. It is translated as CASSPTVGYEQYF. Variable domain in full (rest from reference TRBV9 and TRBJ2-7): DSGVTQTPKHLITATGQRVTLRCSPRSGDLSVYWYQQSLDQGLQFLIQYYNGEERAKGNILERFSAQQFPDLHSELNLSSLELGDSALYFCASSPTVGYEQYFGPGTRLTVT.

At least ten counts were recorded for this clonotype. The chain joins TRBV4-1 to TRBJ2-2, with 11 bases lining up with TRBD2. Unmatched junction bases numbered 6, after V lost 0 bases and J lost 0 bases. Germline CDR1 reads MGHRA; CDR2 reads YSYEKL. The CDR3 covers 19 residues. The CDR3 here is CASSQDWGSGGANTGELFF. The CDR3 DNA reads TGCGCCAGCAGCCAAGATTGGGGTAGCGGGGGGGCGAACACCGGGGAGCTGTTTTTT.

The CDR3 DNA follows: TGTGCCAGCAGTTTTGGGACAGGAAATGGCTACACCTTC. It encodes CASSFGTGNGYTF. V is TRBV27 and J is TRBJ1-2; 8 nucleotides line up with TRBD1. From germline, CDR1 is MNHEY and CDR2 SMNVEV (reference sequence). The CDR3 totals 13 residues. Losses at the gene ends were 3 bases for V and 6 bases for J; bases not matched to a gene: 3.

In this sample, this clonotype turned up a few times. The chain has TRBV13 and TRBJ2-7; 9 positions agree with TRBD1. CDR1 and CDR2 (germline): PRHDT, FYEKMQ (reference sequence). The CDR3 has 14 residues. After removal of 5 bases from V and 3 bases from J, the junction contained 5 bases not matched to a gene. The CDR3 reads CASSPKDRGYEQYF. CDR3 sequence (DNA): TGTGCCAGCAGCCCAAAGGACAGGGGCTACGAGCAGTACTTC.

Ten or more counts support this clonotype. The genes are TRBV4-2 and TRBJ2-7; TRBD1 matches at 11 bases. V gave up 5 bases and J gave up 3 bases; unmatched junction bases: 6. The CDR3 totals 15 residues. Germline CDR1 and CDR2: LGHNA and YNFKEQ. In DNA form, the CDR3 reads TGTGCCAGCAGCACCTGGACAGGGGGCCGCTACGAGCAGTACTTC. Translating it yields CASSTWTGGRYEQYF.

Details on this clonotype: With a much larger clone just one base away, this may be a read error. The chain carries TRBV20-1 and TRBJ2-5; 12 positions agree with TRBD1. Germline loops: CDR1 DFQATT, CDR2 SNEGSKA (reference sequence). The CDR3 length is 16 residues. The CDR3 coding sequence is TGCTGTGCTAAAATTCCGGGACAGGGGGCCCAAGAGACCCAGTACTTC. This codes for CCAKIPGQGAQETQYF.

This clonotype was picked up a small number of times. The chain combines TRBV4-2 with TRBJ2-3; 9 nucleotides align to TRBD2. Per germline, CDR1 LGHNA and CDR2 YNFKEQ. V shed 5 bases and J 4 bases; nucleotides not matched to a gene: 10. This CDR3 spans 16 amino acids. The CDR3 sequence: CASSGRTSADSDTQYF. CDR3 sequence (DNA): TGTGCCAGCAGCGGTCGGACTAGCGCGGACTCAGATACGCAGTATTTT.

This clonotype was recorded many times. This rearrangement joins TRBV5-1 to TRBJ1-5, with D unclear. The V end lost 4 bases, the J end lost 2 bases, and 10 bases lay between the germline ends. The V gene's germline CDR1 is SGHRS and CDR2 YFSETQ. There are 14 residues in the CDR3. CDR3 protein: CASSPDPGNQPQHF. The CDR3 DNA reads TGCGCCAGCAGCCCGGACCCTGGCAATCAGCCCCAGCATTTT.